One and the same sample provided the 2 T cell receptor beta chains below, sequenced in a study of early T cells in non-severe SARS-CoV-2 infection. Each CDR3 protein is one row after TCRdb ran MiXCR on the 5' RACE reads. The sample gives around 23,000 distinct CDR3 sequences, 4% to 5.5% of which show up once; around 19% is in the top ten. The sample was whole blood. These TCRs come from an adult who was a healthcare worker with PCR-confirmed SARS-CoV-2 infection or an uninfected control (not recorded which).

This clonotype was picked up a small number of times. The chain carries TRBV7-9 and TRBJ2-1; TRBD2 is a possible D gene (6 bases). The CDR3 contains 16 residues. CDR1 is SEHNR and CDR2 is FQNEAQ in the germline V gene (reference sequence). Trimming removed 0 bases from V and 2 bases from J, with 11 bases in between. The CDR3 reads CASSLAGGGAYNEQFF. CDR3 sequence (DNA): TGTGCCAGCAGCTTAGCGGGTGGCGGGGCCTACAATGAGCAGTTCTTC.

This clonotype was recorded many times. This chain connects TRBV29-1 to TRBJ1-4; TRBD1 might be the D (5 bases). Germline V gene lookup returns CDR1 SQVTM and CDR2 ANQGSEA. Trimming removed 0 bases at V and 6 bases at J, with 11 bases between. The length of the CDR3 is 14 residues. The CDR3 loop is CSVEDGGDDEKLFF. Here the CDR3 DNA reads TGCAGCGTTGAAGATGGGGGGGACGATGAAAAACTGTTTTTT.